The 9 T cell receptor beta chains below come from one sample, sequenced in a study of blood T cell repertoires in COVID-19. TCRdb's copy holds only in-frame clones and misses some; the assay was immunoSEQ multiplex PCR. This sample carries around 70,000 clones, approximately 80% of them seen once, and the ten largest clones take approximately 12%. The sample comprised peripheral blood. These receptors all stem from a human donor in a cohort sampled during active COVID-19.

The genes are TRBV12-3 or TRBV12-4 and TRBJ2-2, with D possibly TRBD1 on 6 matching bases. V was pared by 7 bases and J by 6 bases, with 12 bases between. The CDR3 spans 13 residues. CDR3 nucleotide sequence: TGTGCCAGCAATAAGGGGGAGTCCGGGGAGCTGTTTTTT. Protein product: CASNKGESGELFF.

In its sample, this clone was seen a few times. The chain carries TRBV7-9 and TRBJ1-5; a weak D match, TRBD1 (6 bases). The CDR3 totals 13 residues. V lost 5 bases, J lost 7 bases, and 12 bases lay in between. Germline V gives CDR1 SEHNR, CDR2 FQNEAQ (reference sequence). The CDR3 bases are TGTGCCAGCAGCCTGACACAGGGCCAGCCCCAGCATTTT. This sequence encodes CASSLTQGQPQHF.

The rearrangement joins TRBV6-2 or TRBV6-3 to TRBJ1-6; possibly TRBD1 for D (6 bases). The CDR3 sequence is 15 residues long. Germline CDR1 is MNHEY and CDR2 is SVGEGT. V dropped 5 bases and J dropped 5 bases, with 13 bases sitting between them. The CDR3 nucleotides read TGTGCCAGCAGTCCGATGGACAGTGATAATTCACCCCTCCACTTT. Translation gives CASSPMDSDNSPLHF.

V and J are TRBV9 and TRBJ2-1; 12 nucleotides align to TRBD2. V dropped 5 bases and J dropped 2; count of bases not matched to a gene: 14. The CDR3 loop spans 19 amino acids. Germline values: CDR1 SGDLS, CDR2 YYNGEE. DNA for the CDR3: TGTGCCAGCAGTCGCGGGGCTAGCGGGGGGGCCAGACCCTACAATGAGCAGTTCTTC. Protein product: CASSRGASGGARPYNEQFF. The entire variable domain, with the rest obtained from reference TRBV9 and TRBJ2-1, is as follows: DSGVTQTPKHLITATGQRVTLRCSPRSGDLSVYWYQQSLDQGLQFLIQYYNGEERAKGNILERFSAQQFPDLHSELNLSSLELGDSALYFCASSRGASGGARPYNEQFFGPGTRLTVL.

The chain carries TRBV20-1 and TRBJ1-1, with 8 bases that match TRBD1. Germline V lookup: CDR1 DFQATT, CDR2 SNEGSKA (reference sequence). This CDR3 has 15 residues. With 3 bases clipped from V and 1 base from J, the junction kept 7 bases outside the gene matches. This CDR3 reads CSASAGGTGNTEAFF. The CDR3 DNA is TGCAGTGCTAGTGCAGGGGGCACGGGGAACACTGAAGCTTTCTTT.

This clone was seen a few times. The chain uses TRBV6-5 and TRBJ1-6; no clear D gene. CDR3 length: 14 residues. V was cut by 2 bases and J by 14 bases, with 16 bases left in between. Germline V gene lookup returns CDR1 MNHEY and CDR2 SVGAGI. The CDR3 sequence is CASSYESDGTALHF. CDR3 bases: TGTGCCAGCAGTTACGAGAGCGACGGTACGGCCCTCCACTTT.

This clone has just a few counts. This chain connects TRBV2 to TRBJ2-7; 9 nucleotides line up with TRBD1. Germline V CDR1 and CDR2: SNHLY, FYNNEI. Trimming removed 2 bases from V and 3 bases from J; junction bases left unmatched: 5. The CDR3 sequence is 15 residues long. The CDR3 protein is CASSETGQGFYEQYV. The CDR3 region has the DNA TGTGCCAGCAGTGAAACGGGACAGGGTTTCTACGAGCAGTACGTC.

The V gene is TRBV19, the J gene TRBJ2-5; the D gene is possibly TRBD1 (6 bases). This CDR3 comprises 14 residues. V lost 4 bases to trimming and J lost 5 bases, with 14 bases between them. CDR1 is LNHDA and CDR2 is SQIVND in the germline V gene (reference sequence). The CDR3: CASSTHDRTETQYF. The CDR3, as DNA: TGTGCCAGTAGTACTCACGACAGGACGGAGACCCAGTACTTC.

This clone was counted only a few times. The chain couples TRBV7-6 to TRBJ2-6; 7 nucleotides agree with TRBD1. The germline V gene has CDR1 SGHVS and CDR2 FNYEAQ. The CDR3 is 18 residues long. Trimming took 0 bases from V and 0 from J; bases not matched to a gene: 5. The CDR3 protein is CASSLAMDRPSGANVLTF. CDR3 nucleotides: TGTGCCAGCAGCTTAGCGATGGACAGGCCCTCTGGGGCCAACGTCCTGACTTTC.